Shown below are 13 T cell receptor beta chains from a single sample sequenced in a study of cytomegalovirus exposure and HLA in healthy donors. PCR involved 60 Vbeta and 13 Jbeta primers. The method was immunoSEQ multiplex PCR; TCRdb's version includes in-frame clones alone and lacks a portion of them. Here the sample spans 200,000 to 250,000 clones, 80% to 90% being singletons. Sequencing was performed on PBMCs. The origin of the receptors is a woman aged 18-29 years in good health and CMV-seronegative.

This chain joins TRBV9 and TRBJ2-5, with 9 bases that match TRBD2. The CDR3 extends over 17 amino acids. Trimming at V came to 4 bases and at J to 4 bases, leaving 14 bases not matched to a gene. From germline, CDR1 is SGDLS and CDR2 YYNGEE. CDR3 amino acids: CASSPGGSGGLVETQYF. CDR3 nucleotide sequence: TGTGCCAGCAGCCCAGGGGGTAGCGGGGGCCTCGTAGAGACCCAGTACTTC. Using reference TRBV9 and TRBJ2-5 for the parts outside the CDR3, the full variable domain is DSGVTQTPKHLITATGQRVTLRCSPRSGDLSVYWYQQSLDQGLQFLIQYYNGEERAKGNILERFSAQQFPDLHSELNLSSLELGDSALYFCASSPGGSGGLVETQYFGPGTRLLVL.

The J gene is TRBJ2-2, the V gene TRBV7-2; D is possibly TRBD1 (6 bases). The CDR3 loop spans 14 amino acids. Germline-derived CDR1 and CDR2 are SGHTA and FQGNSA. V lost 2 bases and J lost 3, with 7 bases in between. The CDR3 DNA sequence: TGTGCCAGCAGCTTACCAGGGGACACCGGGGAGCTGTTTTTT. It encodes CASSLPGDTGELFF.

The chain uses TRBV11-2 and TRBJ2-1; 8 nucleotides line up with TRBD2. In germline, CDR1 is SGHAT, CDR2 FQNNGV. The V and J ends lost 1 base and 8 bases, in that order; junction bases with no gene match: 10. The CDR3 has 16 amino acids. Here the CDR3 DNA reads TGTGCCAGCAGCTTAGTAGTAGCGGGATATGACCATGAGCAGTTCTTC. Translated, it gives CASSLVVAGYDHEQFF.

This clone was counted once. This chain joins TRBV2 and TRBJ2-7, with 7 bases aligning to TRBD1. CDR1 is SNHLY, CDR2 FYNNEI, per germline. Germline trimming cut 7 bases from V and 7 bases from J; bases unmatched to any gene: 1. The CDR3 runs to 10 residues. CDR3 in DNA: TGTGCCAGCAAACAGGGGGAGCAGTACTTC. Translating it yields CASKQGEQYF.

This chain links TRBV4-1 with TRBJ1-5; TRBD1 agrees at 8 bases. This CDR3 region has 15 residues. CDR1 and CDR2 (germline): MGHRA, YSYEKL. J gave up 4 bases and V 4 bases, and 6 bases lay outside the gene matches. CDR3 in amino acids: CASSPDRGANQPQHF. DNA of the CDR3: TGCGCCAGCAGCCCTGACAGGGGTGCTAATCAGCCCCAGCATTTT.

J is TRBJ2-7 and V is TRBV10-2; TRBD2 is a possible D gene (5 bases). The CDR3 length is 15 residues. Germline CDR1 reads WSHSY; CDR2 reads SAAADI. The ends were cut back, 2 bases at V and 4 bases at J, with 15 bases in the middle. The chain's CDR3 is CASSERDWGFYEQYF. In DNA, the CDR3 is TGCGCCAGCAGTGAGCGGGATTGGGGATTTTACGAGCAGTACTTC.

The genes are TRBV7-9 and TRBJ2-1; D not certain. V lost 5 bases and J 12 bases, leaving 17 bases between the germline ends. Germline CDR1 SEHNR, CDR2 FQNEAQ (reference sequence). The CDR3 is 13 residues long. The CDR3 DNA reads TGTGCCAGCAGCCCCACCCCGGAGCCGCGGCAGTTCTTC. Its translation is CASSPTPEPRQFF.

This clone was observed a single time. The chain couples TRBV19 to TRBJ2-7, with 12 bases that match TRBD2. The CDR3 spans 12 residues. Trimming took 9 bases from V and 4 from J; bases not matched to a gene: 1. CDR1 and CDR2 from the germline V gene are LNHDA and SQIVND (reference sequence). CDR3: CASGTSGYEQYF. The CDR3 coding sequence is TGTGCCAGCGGGACTAGCGGGTACGAGCAGTACTTC.

J is TRBJ2-3 and V is TRBV13, with TRBD2 matching over 12 bases. There are 14 residues in the CDR3. Germline values: CDR1 PRHDT, CDR2 FYEKMQ (reference sequence). J was trimmed by 1 base and V by 8 bases; bases with no gene match: 1. The CDR3 region has the DNA TGTGCCAGCCGGACTAGCGGGGGCACAGATACGCAGTATTTT. Its translation is CASRTSGGTDTQYF.

The chain uses TRBV4-3 and TRBJ1-2; 10 nucleotides align to TRBD1. Germline CDR1 and CDR2: LGHNA and YSLEER. V trimming: 1 base; J trimming: 6 bases; junction bases outside the gene matches: 5. The CDR3 runs 15 residues. The CDR3 DNA follows: TGCGCCAGCAGCCAAGTCCCCGACAGGGGGCATGGCTACACCTTC. It is translated as CASSQVPDRGHGYTF.

The chain couples TRBV7-3 to TRBJ1-2, with 9 bases fitting TRBD1. CDR3 length equals 13 residues. J was trimmed by 8 bases and V by 4 bases; bases with no gene match: 5. Germline lookup yields CDR1 SGHTA and CDR2 FQGTGA. The CDR3 DNA follows: TGTGCCAGCAGCTCCGGGACAGGGAACGGCTACACCTTC. It encodes CASSSGTGNGYTF. Full variable domain (rest looked up from reference TRBV7-3 and TRBJ1-2): GAGVSQTPSNKVTEKGKYVELRCDPISGHTALYWYRQSLGQGPEFLIYFQGTGAADDSGLPNDRFFAVRPEGSVSTLKIQRTERGDSAVYLCASSSGTGNGYTFGSGTRLTVV.

V is TRBV11-2 and J is TRBJ2-3; the match to TRBD2 covers 10 bases. V was clipped by 3 bases and J by 6 bases; unmatched bases: 12. CDR1 is SGHAT, CDR2 FQNNGV, per germline. The length of the CDR3 is 17 residues. The CDR3 DNA sequence: TGTGCCAGCAGCTTGTGGGGACTAGCGCGGACAGGGGATACGCAGTATTTT. This gives the protein CASSLWGLARTGDTQYF.

The J gene is TRBJ2-7, the V gene TRBV4-1, with TRBD2 identical over 7 bases. CDR3 length equals 16 residues. CDR1 and CDR2 from the germline V gene are MGHRA and YSYEKL. The J segment lost 1 base and the V segment lost 0 bases, leaving 6 bases of the junction unmatched. This CDR3 reads CASSQERDYLSYEQYF. The CDR3 DNA reads TGCGCCAGCAGCCAAGAACGGGACTACCTTTCCTACGAGCAGTACTTC.